This T cell receptor beta chain was retrieved from a study of technical replicates of blood from several donors. Method: immunoSEQ multiplex PCR; TCRdb's copy keeps in-frame clones and lacks some. Altogether around 30,000 clones are present, approximately 94% being singletons, with the ten largest covering approximately 4%. The CDR3 runs to 14 residues. V was shortened by 2 bases and J by 8 bases, with 14 bases between the two germline ends. CDR1 and CDR2 (germline): KGHSH, LQKENI. The TCR originated in a human donor in good health. Some clones in this sample may be carry-over from other donors' samples. The sample taken for sequencing was PBMCs. This chain joins TRBV18 and TRBJ2-3; D call uncertain. CDR3: CASSPDSLSGTQYF. For the CDR3, the DNA is TGTGCCAGCTCACCAGACTCCCTCAGTGGTACGCAGTATTTT.